What follows describes a single T cell receptor (beta chain). Generated by immunoSEQ multiplex PCR, the TCRdb table keeps only in-frame clones and is missing some. The repertoire includes roughly 290,000 clones, 89% of them detected once, and 1.7% sits in the top ten. This record comes from a study of blood T cell repertoires in COVID-19. Study-wide context: The origin of the acute and convalescent COVID-19 samples was the United States, Italy and Spain. T cells, B-cell-depleted T cells, or PBMCs provided the cDNA or gDNA that served as material.

Trimming removed 8 bases from V and 3 bases from J; junction bases left unmatched: 3. Germline assignment: CDR1 ENHRY and CDR2 SYGVKD. The CDR3 covers 15 residues. Categorization into cohorts depended on clinical history that participants reported. This sequence originates from a woman in her 40s who had recovered from COVID-19. Sequenced material: PBMCs or T cells enriched from blood (not recorded which). V gene TRBV10-3 combines with J gene TRBJ2-1; 14 bases are shared with TRBD2. The CDR3 is CAIGGLAGVYNEQFF. Here the CDR3 DNA reads TGTGCCATCGGGGGACTAGCGGGAGTCTACAATGAGCAGTTCTTC.